The next 20 T cell receptor beta chains were all read from a single sample in a study of T-cell reconstitution after alpha-beta-depleted transplantation in children. Unique molecular identifiers were used in preparing the TCRbeta library. TCRdb passed the PCR reads through MiXCR, listing each CDR3 protein once. The data hold 200,000 to 250,000 distinct CDR3 sequences, with about 9.2% observed a single time. This specimen was PBMCs from the stem cell graft donor, taken from the stem cell graft. These receptor sequences come from a human donor who donated a stem cell graft to a child with acute lymphoblastic leukemia.

The chain uses TRBV10-3 and TRBJ1-1; D may be TRBD1 (6 bases). Germline CDR1 and CDR2: ENHRY and SYGVKD. Between the trimmed V and J ends, which lost 2 bases and 11 bases, there was a span of 9 bases. There are 11 residues in the CDR3. This chain's CDR3 is CAISETGTAFF. CDR3 DNA: TGTGCCATCAGTGAGACAGGGACGGCTTTCTTT.

The chain recombines TRBV5-6 with TRBJ2-7, with unresolved D. Trimming took off 6 bases at V and 0 bases at J, with 13 bases between the two ends. CDR1 and CDR2 (germline): SGHDT, YYEEEE. This CDR3 has 14 residues. DNA of the CDR3: TGTGCCAGCAACCCCCTACAGAGCTCCTACGAGCAGTACTTC. It yields the protein CASNPLQSSYEQYF.

This clonotype was counted ten times or more. The chain is built from TRBV29-1 and TRBJ2-5; 13 nucleotides match TRBD2. The CDR3 totals 21 residues. After removal of 6 bases from V and 1 base from J, the junction contained 23 bases not matched to a gene. From germline, CDR1 is SQVTM and CDR2 ANQGSEA. The CDR3 sequence is CSVDASGLAGPLGLGQETQYF. Written as DNA, the CDR3 is TGCAGCGTAGATGCTTCGGGACTAGCGGGGCCCCTCGGGTTGGGCCAAGAGACCCAGTACTTC.

This clonotype was seen more than once but under ten times. This chain uses TRBV20-1 with TRBJ2-2; D is perhaps TRBD1 or TRBD2 (5 bases each). Germline lookup yields CDR1 DFQATT and CDR2 SNEGSKA (reference sequence). The V and J ends lost 0 bases and 6 bases respectively, with 11 bases between them. The CDR3 runs to 14 residues. The CDR3 region has the DNA TGCAGTGCTAGAGACCCTTTGGGGGCCGGGGAGCTGTTTTTT. Residues: CSARDPLGAGELFF.

In its sample, this clonotype was seen a few times. The chain is built from TRBV4-2 and TRBJ2-1; 10 nucleotides align to TRBD1. This CDR3 contains 17 residues. The V gene's germline CDR1 is LGHNA and CDR2 YNFKEQ. Germline trimming cut 1 base from V and 10 bases from J; bases unmatched to any gene: 13. The CDR3 reads CASSQVSGTGVGMEQFF. DNA for the CDR3: TGTGCCAGCAGCCAAGTTTCCGGGACAGGGGTTGGAATGGAGCAGTTCTTC.

Here the CDR3 DNA reads TGTGCCAGCAGCTTAGGAAGCGAATTCTCTCCGAAGGGCGGAACCTACGAGCAGTACTTC. This translates into CASSLGSEFSPKGGTYEQYF. The V gene is TRBV11-2, the J gene TRBJ2-7; no reliable D call. Germline CDR1 is SGHAT and CDR2 is FQNNGV. Trimming pared 1 base from V and 2 bases from J, leaving 27 bases between. This CDR3 has 20 amino acids.

The CDR3 reads CASSFLPSTHEQYF. CDR3 nucleotides: TGTGCCAGCAGTTTCTTGCCAAGCACCCACGAGCAGTACTTC. The genes are TRBV12-3 or TRBV12-4 and TRBJ2-7; unclear D gene. The CDR3 is 14 amino acids. V was pared by 3 bases and J by 5 bases, with 14 bases between.

This clonotype was counted once. The chain joins TRBV2 to TRBJ1-6, with 9 bases lining up with TRBD1. Germline lookup yields CDR1 SNHLY and CDR2 FYNNEI. CDR3 size: 11 residues. V gave up 8 bases and J gave up 15 bases; unmatched junction bases: 5. CDR3 amino acids: CASFRDRVLHF. As DNA, the CDR3 is TGTGCCAGCTTCCGGGACAGGGTCCTCCACTTT.

This clonotype has just a few counts. The V call is TRBV3-1, the J call TRBJ2-5, with D perhaps TRBD2 (5 bases). V gave up 5 bases and J gave up 2 bases, with 9 bases separating them. There are 13 residues in the CDR3. CDR1 is LGHDT and CDR2 is YNNKEL in the germline V gene (reference sequence). The CDR3 bases are TGTGCCAGCAGCTCGGGAATTCAAGAGACCCAGTACTTC. It specifies CASSSGIQETQYF.

This clonotype appeared many times. The V call is TRBV7-2, the J call TRBJ2-1, with 9 nucleotides matching TRBD2. Germline V gene data show CDR1 as SGHTA and CDR2 as FQGNSA. Trimming cost V 0 bases and J 4 bases; bases outside gene matches: 1. The CDR3 has 15 amino acids. This chain's CDR3 is CASSLASGGYNEQFF. CDR3 DNA sequence: TGTGCCAGCAGCTTAGCTAGCGGGGGATACAATGAGCAGTTCTTC.

V and J are TRBV20-1 and TRBJ1-2; 7 nucleotides match TRBD1. Germline V gene data show CDR1 as DFQATT and CDR2 as SNEGSKA (reference sequence). V was clipped by 0 bases and J by 8 bases; unmatched bases: 15. The length of the CDR3 is 16 residues. The CDR3 DNA is TGCAGTGCTAGAGACCCCGGAGGGGGCCCTTCAAGGGGCTACACCTTC. This translates into CSARDPGGGPSRGYTF.

At least ten counts were recorded for this clonotype. The CDR3 region is CASWTGGPFRSGNTIYF. DNA of the CDR3: TGTGCCAGCTGGACAGGGGGCCCCTTTCGCTCTGGAAACACCATATATTTT. V and J are TRBV21-1 and TRBJ1-3; the table's D call, TRBD1, has no DNA check behind it. TRBV21-1 is noted as a pseudogene. This CDR3 is built from 17 residues.

The sample holds many counts of this clonotype. The chain has TRBV15 and TRBJ2-7; D is ambiguous. Deletions cut 0 bases from V and 5 bases from J, with 8 bases between. Germline CDR1 reads LNHNV; CDR2 reads YYDKDF (reference sequence). The CDR3 runs to 13 residues. CDR3 DNA sequence: TGTGCCACCAGCAGAGATCTGGGGAACGAGCAGTACTTC. It codes for CATSRDLGNEQYF.

This clonotype was seen ten or more times. This chain uses TRBV14 with TRBJ2-7; D may match TRBD1 or TRBD2 (6 bases each). V was pared by 0 bases and J by 3 bases, with 12 bases between. This CDR3 is 15 amino acids long. Germline CDR1 is SGHDN and CDR2 is FVKESK. The chain's CDR3 is CASSQDWRDNYEQYF. The CDR3 bases are TGTGCCAGCAGCCAAGATTGGCGGGACAACTACGAGCAGTACTTC.

This clonotype was observed at least ten times. V and J are TRBV4-2 and TRBJ2-1, with D maybe TRBD2 (6 bases). The CDR3 totals 16 residues. Germline-derived CDR1 and CDR2 are LGHNA and YNFKEQ. V lost 3 bases, J lost 0 bases, and 12 bases lay in between. The CDR3 bases are TGTGCCAGCAGCCAGGAGGGGCAGAGCTCCTACAATGAGCAGTTCTTC. Translated, it gives CASSQEGQSSYNEQFF.

The chain combines TRBV6-5 with TRBJ1-1; 10 positions match TRBD1. The CDR3 is made up of 17 amino acids. J gave up 5 bases and V 8 bases, and 17 bases lay outside the gene matches. The germline gives CDR1 MNHEY, CDR2 SVGAGI. DNA for the CDR3: TGTGCCAGCCGAACCCCGGGACAGGGGTTAACTAGTACTGAAGCTTTCTTT. Amino acids: CASRTPGQGLTSTEAFF.

The V call is TRBV15, the J call TRBJ2-2; D not certain. Trimming removed 3 bases from V and 5 bases from J, with 4 bases in between. Germline V gene data show CDR1 as LNHNV and CDR2 as YYDKDF (reference sequence). The CDR3 loop spans 12 amino acids. The CDR3 nucleotides read TGTGCCACCAGCAGGTCGACCGGGGAGCTGTTTTTT. This sequence encodes CATSRSTGELFF.

This chain links TRBV15 with TRBJ2-7; 8 bases align to TRBD1. The germline V gene has CDR1 LNHNV and CDR2 YYDKDF (reference sequence). The CDR3 consists of 16 residues. Trimming removed 0 bases from V and 4 bases from J; junction bases left unmatched: 8. The CDR3 region is CATSRDRSGQVYEQYF. Here the CDR3 DNA reads TGTGCCACCAGCAGAGATAGGTCGGGACAGGTGTACGAGCAGTACTTC. The full variable domain, rest sourced from reference TRBV15 and TRBJ2-7, is DAMVIQNPRYQVTQFGKPVTLSCSQTLNHNVMYWYQQKSSQAPKLLFHYYDKDFNNEADTPDNFQSRRPNTSFCFLDIRSPGLGDTAMYLCATSRDRSGQVYEQYFGPGTRLTVT.

This clonotype was seen a handful of times. J is TRBJ2-1 and V is TRBV5-1, with TRBD2 matching 10 bases. Germline V gene lookup returns CDR1 SGHRS and CDR2 YFSETQ. With V trimmed by 0 bases and J by 15 bases, 9 bases remained unmatched. The CDR3 length is 14 residues. The CDR3 coding sequence is TGCGCCAGCAGCTTGGGTCTAGCGGGGGTCGGATCGTTCTTC. It translates to CASSLGLAGVGSFF.

Only a few counts were recorded for this clonotype. The J gene is TRBJ2-5, the V gene TRBV5-1; 10 positions match TRBD1. With 3 bases clipped from V and 4 bases from J, the junction kept 12 bases outside the gene matches. Per germline, CDR1 SGHRS and CDR2 YFSETQ. CDR3 length: 17 residues. CDR3 residues: CASSSEPGQGEGETQYF. The CDR3 DNA sequence: TGCGCCAGCAGCTCGGAACCCGGACAGGGGGAAGGAGAGACCCAGTACTTC.